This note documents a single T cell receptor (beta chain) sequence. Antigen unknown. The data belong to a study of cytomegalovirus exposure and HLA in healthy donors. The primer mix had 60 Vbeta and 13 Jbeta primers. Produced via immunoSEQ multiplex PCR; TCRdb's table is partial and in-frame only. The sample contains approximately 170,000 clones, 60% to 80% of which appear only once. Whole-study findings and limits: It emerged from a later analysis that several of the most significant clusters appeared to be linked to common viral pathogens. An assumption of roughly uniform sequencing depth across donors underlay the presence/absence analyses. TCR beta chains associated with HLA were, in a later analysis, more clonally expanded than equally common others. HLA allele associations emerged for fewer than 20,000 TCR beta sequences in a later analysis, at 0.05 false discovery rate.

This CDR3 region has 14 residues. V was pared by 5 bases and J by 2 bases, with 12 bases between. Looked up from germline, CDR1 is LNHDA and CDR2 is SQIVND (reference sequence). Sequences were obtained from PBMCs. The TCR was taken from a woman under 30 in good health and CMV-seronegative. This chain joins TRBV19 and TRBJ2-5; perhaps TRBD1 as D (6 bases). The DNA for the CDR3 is TGTGCCAGTAGTGGTTCGGACAGTCAAGAGACCCAGTACTTC. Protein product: CASSGSDSQETQYF.